The 21 T cell receptor beta chains below all came from one sample that was sequenced in a study of blood T cell repertoires in COVID-19. TCRdb keeps only in-frame clones here, not all; method: immunoSEQ multiplex PCR. The sample has some 110,000 clones; under 80% are singletons. The specimen was peripheral blood. Receptors were obtained from a man aged 45-60 years with acute or convalescent COVID-19.

The chain carries TRBV5-1 and TRBJ2-3, with a weak D call TRBD2 (6 bases). The V gene's germline CDR1 is SGHRS and CDR2 YFSETQ. This CDR3 is 15 amino acids long. The V end lost 0 bases, the J end lost 1 base, and 9 bases lay between the germline ends. This chain's CDR3 is CASSLGLVRTDTQYF. DNA of the CDR3: TGCGCCAGCAGCTTGGGACTAGTCCGCACAGATACGCAGTATTTT.

This rearrangement joins TRBV6-5 to TRBJ2-7, with 7 bases lining up with TRBD1. The germline V gene has CDR1 MNHEY and CDR2 SVGAGI. This CDR3 spans 14 amino acids. The V segment lost 7 bases and the J segment 0 bases; nucleotides outside the gene matches: 6. The CDR3 DNA is TGTGCCAGCACCTACCGGGACAGCTCCTACGAGCAGTACTTC. Translated, it gives CASTYRDSSYEQYF.

A single count supports this clone. The chain is built from TRBV19 and TRBJ1-5, with a weak D call TRBD1 (5 bases). V was shortened by 1 base and J by 4 bases, with 11 bases between the two germline ends. From germline, CDR1 is LNHDA and CDR2 SQIVND (reference sequence). The CDR3 contains 15 residues. The CDR3 spells CASSIAAAGNQPQHF. CDR3 nucleotide sequence: TGTGCCAGTAGTATAGCGGCGGCAGGGAATCAGCCCCAGCATTTT.

This clone was seen only a few times. The chain recombines TRBV18 with TRBJ1-1, with 7 nucleotides matching TRBD1. Germline V lookup: CDR1 KGHSH, CDR2 LQKENI. V dropped 1 base and J dropped 6; count of bases not matched to a gene: 8. CDR3 length: 15 residues. The CDR3 sequence: CASSPRKGGTPEAFF. As DNA, the CDR3 is TGTGCCAGCTCACCACGTAAAGGGGGCACCCCTGAAGCTTTCTTT.

V usage is TRBV4-2 and J usage is TRBJ2-7; 13 bases fit TRBD2. The CDR3 loop spans 16 amino acids. Germline CDR1 and CDR2: LGHNA and YNFKEQ. The trim removed 3 bases at V and 4 bases at J, leaving 6 bases unmatched. Here the CDR3 reads CASSQIGTSGVYEQYF. In DNA form, the CDR3 reads TGTGCCAGCAGCCAGATTGGGACTAGCGGGGTTTACGAGCAGTACTTC.

V usage is TRBV24-1 and J usage is TRBJ2-6; D is possibly TRBD1 (6 bases). Germline V gene data show CDR1 as KGHDR and CDR2 as SFDVKD. V lost 4 bases to trimming and J lost 0 bases, with 15 bases between them. The CDR3 is 18 amino acids. The CDR3 DNA follows: TGTGCCACCAGTGACCCAGGGGAGTTCGGCTCTGGGGCCAACGTCCTGACTTTC. This translates into CATSDPGEFGSGANVLTF.

This clone was seen a few times. V and J are TRBV5-5 and TRBJ1-4; D unclear. CDR1 and CDR2 (germline): SGHKS, YYEKEE (reference sequence). The CDR3 is 13 amino acids. The V and J ends lost 2 bases and 14 bases respectively, with 16 bases between them. CDR3 residues: CASSFTFLNPLFF. The DNA of the CDR3 is TGTGCCAGCAGCTTCACTTTCTTAAATCCTCTGTTTTTT.

The V and J genes are TRBV6-1 and TRBJ2-3; 14 bases match TRBD2. V shed 3 bases, J shed 6 bases, and the junction held 11 bases outside the gene matches. The CDR3 runs to 18 residues. Germline CDR1 is MNHNS and CDR2 is SASEGT. In DNA form, the CDR3 reads TGTGCCAGCAGTGATAACCCGGGACTAGCGGGAGTCTCGGATACGCAGTATTTT. Amino acid sequence: CASSDNPGLAGVSDTQYF.

The V call is TRBV5-6, the J call TRBJ1-1, with a possible D match to TRBD1 (5 bases). Looked up from germline, CDR1 is SGHDT and CDR2 is YYEEEE. The V gene lost 2 bases and the J gene lost 1 base, with 12 bases spanning the gap. CDR3 size: 15 residues. Written as DNA, the CDR3 is TGTGCCAGCAGCTTTGGGGCGGGGGAGAACACTGAAGCTTTCTTT. Protein sequence: CASSFGAGENTEAFF.

This clone occurred once. CDR3: CAISVNSGASNTGELFF. CDR3 bases: TGTGCCATCAGTGTAAATAGCGGGGCGTCGAACACCGGGGAGCTGTTTTTT. J is TRBJ2-2 and V is TRBV10-3; the match to TRBD2 covers 8 bases. The CDR3 extends over 17 amino acids. CDR1 ENHRY and CDR2 SYGVKD come from the germline V gene. The V segment lost 4 bases and the J segment 0 bases; nucleotides outside the gene matches: 7.

This sequence joins TRBV18 and TRBJ1-5; TRBD1 is a possible D gene (5 bases). Trimming took 4 bases from V and 6 from J, leaving 16 bases between them. This CDR3 contains 15 residues. CDR1 KGHSH and CDR2 LQKENI come from the germline V gene. CDR3 nucleotide sequence: TGTGCCAGCTCACATTCCGAGAACCAGGGTCAGCCCCAGCATTTT. Translation: CASSHSENQGQPQHF.

This chain uses TRBV9 with TRBJ2-7; a weak D match, TRBD1 (5 bases). This CDR3 has 15 residues. Germline CDR1 and CDR2: SGDLS and YYNGEE. The germline V and J ends were trimmed by 0 bases and 0 bases, with 10 bases remaining between them. CDR3 region: CASSVEGHVSYEQYF. The CDR3 DNA reads as TGTGCCAGCAGCGTAGAGGGGCACGTCTCCTACGAGCAGTACTTC.

The chain couples TRBV12-3 or TRBV12-4 to TRBJ2-5; no clear D. The CDR3 runs to 12 residues. The V end was cut by 6 bases, the J end by 5 bases, with 10 bases between. CDR3 bases: TGTGCCAGCAGGGCCGATCTGGAGACCCAGTACTTC. This gives the protein CASRADLETQYF.

The rearrangement uses TRBV27 and TRBJ2-7, with TRBD1 identical over 10 bases. Losses at the gene ends were 11 bases for V and 5 bases for J; bases not matched to a gene: 9. This CDR3 is 13 amino acids long. Germline V gene sequence: CDR1 MNHEY, CDR2 SMNVEV (reference sequence). This CDR3 reads CAYSRTGGHEQYF. CDR3 sequence (DNA): TGTGCCTATTCCAGGACAGGGGGGCACGAGCAGTACTTC.

The genes are TRBV4-1 and TRBJ1-4, with no clear D. Per the germline V gene, CDR1 is MGHRA and CDR2 is YSYEKL. V lost 1 base and J 5 bases, leaving 8 bases between the germline ends. This CDR3 has 14 residues. In DNA form, the CDR3 reads TGCGCCAGCAGCCAAGCACCGAGAAATGAAAAACTGTTTTTT. It encodes CASSQAPRNEKLFF.

This clone showed up just a few times. The chain links TRBV28 to TRBJ2-5; D may be TRBD1 (6 bases). This CDR3 has 13 residues. From germline, CDR1 is MDHEN and CDR2 SYDVKM. The V gene lost 7 bases and the J gene lost 6 bases, with 15 bases spanning the gap. DNA for the CDR3: TGTGCCAGCACCCCAGGGGTGTCGCAGACCCAGTACTTC. Amino acid sequence: CASTPGVSQTQYF. Full variable domain (missing parts from reference TRBV28 and TRBJ2-5): DVKVTQSSRYLVKRTGEKVFLECVQDMDHENMFWYRQDPGLGLRLIYFSYDVKMKEKGDIPEGYSVSREKKERFSLILESASTNQTSMYLCASTPGVSQTQYFGPGTRLLVL.

V usage is TRBV19 and J usage is TRBJ2-3; TRBD2 matches 13 bases. CDR3 length: 15 residues. With V trimmed by 5 bases and J by 5 bases, 4 bases remained unmatched. Per the germline V gene, CDR1 is LNHDA and CDR2 is SQIVND (reference sequence). The CDR3 reads CASSVRTSGGDTQYF. The CDR3 DNA is TGTGCCAGTAGTGTCAGGACTAGCGGGGGAGATACGCAGTATTTT.

This clone was recorded a few times. The gene calls are TRBV3-1 (or the pseudogene TRBV3-2) and TRBJ2-4; 8 bases map to TRBD1. This CDR3 has 18 amino acids. V dropped 4 bases and J dropped 9; count of bases not matched to a gene: 20. Per the germline V gene, CDR1 is LGHDT and CDR2 is YNNKEL (reference sequence). The CDR3 sequence is CASSPLSSGTGSVGIQYF. DNA for the CDR3: TGTGCCAGCAGCCCGTTGTCCTCCGGGACAGGTTCGGTTGGCATTCAGTACTTC.

V is TRBV25-1 and J is TRBJ1-2; weak D call: TRBD1 (6 bases). The CDR3 covers 13 residues. Trimming cost V 4 bases and J 8 bases, with 14 bases left between them. Germline CDR1 is MGHDK and CDR2 is SYGVNS. The CDR3 protein is CASSGRGRSGYTF. CDR3 DNA sequence: TGTGCCAGCAGTGGCAGGGGTAGGAGCGGCTACACCTTC.

The chain carries TRBV13 and TRBJ2-2, with a tentative D call TRBD1 (6 bases). CDR1 and CDR2 (germline): PRHDT, FYEKMQ (reference sequence). Deletions cut 7 bases from V and 0 bases from J, with 18 bases between. CDR3 length: 17 residues. CDR3 nucleotides: TGTGCCAGCACCTACAACCCGGACAGCTCGAACACCGGGGAGCTGTTTTTT. It translates to CASTYNPDSSNTGELFF.

The chain carries TRBV9 and TRBJ1-5, with a weak D call TRBD1 (6 bases). Germline V gives CDR1 SGDLS, CDR2 YYNGEE. This CDR3 is built from 14 residues. The V gene lost 3 bases and the J gene lost 3 bases, with 10 bases spanning the gap. The CDR3 DNA is TGTGCCAGCAGCGCCCACAGGGACAATCAGCCCCAGCATTTT. It specifies CASSAHRDNQPQHF.